Listed here are 30 T cell receptor beta chains from one sample, sequenced in a study of early stage breast cancer tumors (dated by TCRdb to about 2017). The library was prepared using the immunoSEQ multiplex PCR assay. Here the immuneACCESS table is served through TCRdb, limited to in-frame sequences with V and J called. Missing clones are a known gap in these copies; in checked studies unresolved V genes cover under half, and the rest lacks a known reason. The sample table holds about 9,600 clones, of which under 70% were seen once. The ten largest clones take up approximately 10% of the sample. Sequencing was done on a sample of breast tumor tissue. The receptors originated from a person in their sixties with breast cancer.

The V gene is TRBV11-2, the J gene TRBJ2-1, with D possibly being TRBD1 (6 bases). Per the germline V gene, CDR1 is SGHAT and CDR2 is FQNNGV. There are 14 residues in the CDR3. V was pared by 1 base and J by 8 bases, with 12 bases between. The CDR3 DNA reads TGTGCCAGCAGCTTAGTCCAGGGGTGGGATGAGCAGTTCTTC. As protein: CASSLVQGWDEQFF.

The chain links TRBV7-9 to TRBJ2-2; 7 nucleotides match TRBD2. V dropped 1 base and J dropped 1; count of bases not matched to a gene: 0. The CDR3 extends over 15 amino acids. Germline V gene data show CDR1 as SEHNR and CDR2 as FQNEAQ (reference sequence). The CDR3 is CASSLGGGNTGELFF. The CDR3 DNA follows: TGTGCCAGCAGCTTAGGCGGGGGGAACACCGGGGAGCTGTTTTTT. Full variable domain (outside the CDR3, taken from reference TRBV7-9 and TRBJ2-2): DTGVSQNPRHKITKRGQNVTFRCDPISEHNRLYWYRQTLGQGPEFLTYFQNEAQLEKSRLLSDRFSAERPKGSFSTLEIQRTEQGDSAMYLCASSLGGGNTGELFFGEGSRLTVL.

This chain connects TRBV4-1 to TRBJ2-6, with 7 bases matching TRBD1. Germline loops: CDR1 MGHRA, CDR2 YSYEKL. Unmatched junction bases numbered 6, after V lost 2 bases and J lost 2 bases. The CDR3 runs 17 residues. The CDR3 loop reads CASSQTTGMPGANVLTF. As DNA, the CDR3 is TGCGCCAGCAGCCAAACGACAGGGATGCCTGGGGCCAACGTCCTGACTTTC.

The CDR3 DNA reads TGCGCCAGCAGCTTGGAAGGCAGATTCAACACTGAAGCTTTCTTT. This sequence encodes CASSLEGRFNTEAFF. The chain joins TRBV5-1 to TRBJ1-1; D is uncertain. V gave up 0 bases and J gave up 2 bases, with 11 bases separating them. The germline V gene encodes CDR1 SGHRS and CDR2 YFSETQ. The CDR3 contains 15 residues. The full variable domain, completed using reference TRBV5-1 and TRBJ1-1, is KAGVTQTPRYLIKTRGQQVTLSCSPISGHRSVSWYQQTPGQGLQFLFEYFSETQRNKGNFPGRFSGRQFSNSRSEMNVSTLELGDSALYLCASSLEGRFNTEAFFGQGTRLTVV.

The J gene is TRBJ1-1, the V gene TRBV5-6, with TRBD1 as a possible D gene (6 bases). Trimming pared 4 bases from V and 1 base from J, leaving 14 bases between. Germline loops: CDR1 SGHDT, CDR2 YYEEEE. The CDR3 consists of 15 residues. CDR3 DNA sequence: TGTGCCAGCAGCCCTGATACAGGGAGGAACACTGAAGCTTTCTTT. The encoded protein is CASSPDTGRNTEAFF.

By sample share, this clone is medium-sized. CDR3 nucleotides: TGTGCCAGCAGCACCCAGGCGGGCTATGGCTACACCTTC. This translates into CASSTQAGYGYTF. The genes are TRBV6-6 and TRBJ1-2; D is uncertain. Trimming cost V 6 bases and J 4 bases, with 12 bases left between them. Germline CDR1 MNHNY, CDR2 SVGAGI (reference sequence). The CDR3 has 13 residues.

The chain employs TRBV15 and TRBJ1-3; 8 bases map to TRBD1. Germline assignment: CDR1 LNHNV and CDR2 YYDKDF (reference sequence). The CDR3 contains 17 residues. The J segment lost 3 bases and the V segment lost 5 bases, leaving 12 bases of the junction unmatched. CDR3 region: CATSARTGFMGGNTIYF. In DNA form, the CDR3 reads TGTGCCACCAGCGCACGGACAGGGTTCATGGGTGGAAACACCATATATTTT.

The V and J genes are TRBV7-9 and TRBJ2-7, with 8 bases fitting TRBD2. Germline lookup yields CDR1 SEHNR and CDR2 FQNEAQ (reference sequence). With V trimmed by 5 bases and J by 2 bases, 14 bases remained unmatched. CDR3 size: 17 residues. CDR3 sequence: CASSQDVWRGDPYEQYF. The CDR3, as DNA: TGTGCCAGCAGCCAAGATGTGTGGCGGGGGGACCCCTACGAGCAGTACTTC.

This clone was observed a handful of times. V and J are TRBV19 and TRBJ1-2; D is uncertain. Germline CDR1 LNHDA, CDR2 SQIVND (reference sequence). Trimming pared 3 bases from V and 4 bases from J, leaving 9 bases between. The CDR3 is made up of 13 amino acids. The CDR3, as DNA: TGTGCCAGTAGTATCGAACGGGGCTATGGCTACACCTTC. Translating gives CASSIERGYGYTF.

The chain couples TRBV18 to TRBJ2-3; D not resolved. The length of the CDR3 is 13 residues. V dropped 4 bases and J dropped 0 bases, with 5 bases sitting between them. Germline loops: CDR1 KGHSH, CDR2 LQKENI. The CDR3 spells CASSLLSTDTQYF. DNA for the CDR3: TGTGCCAGCTCACTATTAAGCACAGATACGCAGTATTTT.

The genes are TRBV10-2 and TRBJ2-1; the D is unclear. Germline assignment: CDR1 WSHSY and CDR2 SAAADI. Trimming shortened V by 6 bases and J by 8 bases, and 11 bases separated the two germline ends. CDR3 size: 12 residues. The CDR3 DNA sequence: TGCGCCAGCAGCTGGCAGGTCCATGAGCAGTTCTTC. It yields the protein CASSWQVHEQFF.

To note about this clone: Other DNA sequences in this sample translate to the same CDR3. V and J are TRBV19 and TRBJ1-1; D is unclear. Trimming removed 7 bases from V and 4 bases from J, with 13 bases in between. The CDR3 consists of 13 residues. Per germline, CDR1 LNHDA and CDR2 SQIVND (reference sequence). This CDR3 reads CASIGKGSTEAFF. The CDR3 DNA follows: TGTGCCAGTATCGGGAAAGGGAGCACTGAAGCTTTCTTT.

V gene TRBV7-8 combines with J gene TRBJ2-1, with D unresolved. Trimming pared 2 bases from V and 0 bases from J, leaving 5 bases between. The CDR3 covers 14 residues. Germline V gives CDR1 SGHVS, CDR2 FQNEAQ. The CDR3 loop reads CASSLSHSYNEQFF. CDR3 coding DNA: TGTGCCAGCAGCTTAAGTCACTCCTACAATGAGCAGTTCTTC.

This rearrangement joins TRBV6-4 to TRBJ1-1; 8 bases are a match to TRBD1. In germline, CDR1 is MRHNA, CDR2 SNTAGT. V shed 3 bases, J shed 0 bases, and the junction held 3 bases outside the gene matches. CDR3 length equals 15 residues. This CDR3 is CASSERTGLNTEAFF. The CDR3 region has the DNA TGTGCCAGCAGTGAACGGACAGGGCTGAACACTGAAGCTTTCTTT.

The chain has TRBV29-1 and TRBJ2-5; D remains ambiguous. The J call could be wrong; TRBJ2-7 is a better fit for the DNA end. Germline V gives CDR1 SQVTM, CDR2 ANQGSEA. CDR3 length: 12 amino acids. The CDR3 loop reads CSVEDGKYEQYF. The DNA for the CDR3 is TGCAGCGTTGAGGACGGAAAATACGAGCAGTACTTC.

This clone was seen more than once but under ten times. The CDR3 coding sequence is TGTGCCAGTAGTATTCCGGGGCGCAGGGATGGTCAGTTCTTC. It is translated as CASSIPGRRDGQFF. The chain uses TRBV19 and TRBJ2-1, with D possibly being TRBD1 or TRBD2 (5 bases each). This CDR3 contains 14 residues. V lost 3 bases to trimming and J lost 13 bases, with 19 bases between them. Germline V gives CDR1 LNHDA, CDR2 SQIVND (reference sequence).

The chain couples TRBV25-1 to TRBJ1-6; no definite D call. Deletions cut 4 bases from V and 7 bases from J, with 11 bases between. Germline CDR1 and CDR2: MGHDK and SYGVNS. CDR3 length: 14 residues. CDR3 region: CASSVGSHNSPLHF. DNA of the CDR3: TGTGCCAGCAGTGTGGGGTCTCACAATTCACCCCTCCACTTT.

The rearrangement uses TRBV19 and TRBJ2-4; TRBD1 aligns across 8 bases. V dropped 5 bases and J dropped 9; count of bases not matched to a gene: 6. Germline V gives CDR1 LNHDA, CDR2 SQIVND (reference sequence). CDR3 length equals 13 residues. CDR3: CASSAGGRVIQYF. CDR3 coding DNA: TGTGCCAGTAGTGCAGGGGGCAGAGTCATTCAGTACTTC.

The rearrangement joins TRBV27 to TRBJ1-1, with 7 bases that match TRBD1. Germline lookup yields CDR1 MNHEY and CDR2 SMNVEV (reference sequence). CDR3 length: 16 residues. Trimming at V came to 3 bases and at J to 0 bases, leaving 7 bases not matched to a gene. The CDR3 sequence is CASSLRQGSLNTEAFF. DNA of the CDR3: TGTGCCAGCAGTTTGCGACAGGGATCGTTGAACACTGAAGCTTTCTTT.

The table lists this clone with a few counts. This chain links TRBV6-5 with TRBJ2-5, with D possibly being TRBD1 or TRBD2 (6 bases each). CDR3 length equals 13 residues. V was shortened by 7 bases and J by 4 bases, with 13 bases between the two germline ends. CDR1 is MNHEY and CDR2 is SVGAGI in the germline V gene. In DNA form, the CDR3 reads TGTGCCAGCACGGTTTCGGGGGCAGAGACCCAGTACTTC. It yields the protein CASTVSGAETQYF.

The V gene is TRBV7-9, the J gene TRBJ2-5; TRBD2 matches 15 bases. The CDR3 is 18 residues long. J lost 1 base, V lost 1 base, and 4 bases had no gene match. The germline V gene has CDR1 SEHNR and CDR2 FQNEAQ (reference sequence). The CDR3 region has the DNA TGTGCCAGCAGCTTAGGACGGACTAGCGGGAGGGCCCAAGAGACCCAGTACTTC. This translates into CASSLGRTSGRAQETQYF. Looking up the rest from reference TRBV7-9 and TRBJ2-5 gives the full variable domain: DTGVSQNPRHKITKRGQNVTFRCDPISEHNRLYWYRQTLGQGPEFLTYFQNEAQLEKSRLLSDRFSAERPKGSFSTLEIQRTEQGDSAMYLCASSLGRTSGRAQETQYFGPGTRLLVL.

The V gene is TRBV6-4, the J gene TRBJ2-1; 7 bases map to TRBD1. CDR3 size: 15 residues. The germline gives CDR1 MRHNA, CDR2 SNTAGT. Losses at the gene ends were 2 bases for V and 8 bases for J; bases not matched to a gene: 9. CDR3 sequence reads: CASSDVGQAFDEQFF. The CDR3 nucleotides are TGTGCCAGCAGTGACGTCGGACAGGCTTTCGATGAGCAGTTCTTC.

J is TRBJ2-7 and V is TRBV6-1, with 7 bases fitting TRBD1. Germline assignment: CDR1 MNHNS and CDR2 SASEGT. The junction had 7 bases not matched to a gene; V was cut back by 8 bases and J by 6 bases. The CDR3 runs 12 residues. DNA of the CDR3: TGTGCCAGCGGTAGACAGGGCATCGAGCAGTACTTC. Its protein product is CASGRQGIEQYF.

The J gene is TRBJ2-3, the V gene TRBV11-2; TRBD2 might be the D (6 bases). The V end was cut by 1 base, the J end by 2 bases, with 16 bases between. Germline CDR1 and CDR2: SGHAT and FQNNGV. The CDR3 sequence is 17 residues long. CDR3 protein: CASSLGGAGRNTDTQYF. The CDR3, as DNA: TGTGCCAGCAGCTTAGGAGGGGCGGGACGCAACACAGATACGCAGTATTTT.

This clone came up once. The chain is built from TRBV10-3 and TRBJ2-3; 11 bases match TRBD2. The CDR3 has 17 amino acids. The junction had 8 bases not matched to a gene; V was cut back by 5 bases and J by 1 base. In germline, CDR1 is ENHRY, CDR2 SYGVKD. CDR3 loop: CAISRTSGPGGTDTQYF. In nucleotides, the CDR3 is TGTGCCATCAGTAGGACTAGCGGGCCCGGGGGCACAGATACGCAGTATTTT.

V gene TRBV5-6 combines with J gene TRBJ2-5; D assignment may be TRBD1 or TRBD2 (5 bases each). This CDR3 is 13 amino acids long. Germline CDR1 reads SGHDT; CDR2 reads YYEEEE. V lost 5 bases to trimming and J lost 0 bases, with 8 bases between them. CDR3: CASSPGHQETQYF. Written as DNA, the CDR3 is TGTGCCAGCAGTCCGGGGCACCAAGAGACCCAGTACTTC. Complete variable domain (other parts from reference TRBV5-6 and TRBJ2-5): DAGVTQSPTHLIKTRGQQVTLRCSPKSGHDTVSWYQQALGQGPQFIFQYYEEEERQRGNFPDRFSGHQFPNYSSELNVNALLLGDSALYLCASSPGHQETQYFGPGTRLLVL.

J is TRBJ2-7 and V is TRBV18; D call uncertain. Trimming removed 2 bases at V and 6 bases at J, with 11 bases between. Germline loops: CDR1 KGHSH, CDR2 LQKENI. This CDR3 has 13 amino acids. CDR3 sequence (DNA): TGTGCCAGCTCACCATCGGTCGGGCGCGAGCAGTACTTC. This sequence encodes CASSPSVGREQYF.

The J gene is TRBJ2-7, the V gene TRBV7-9, with TRBD2 identical over 14 bases. This CDR3 has 19 amino acids. Germline trimming cut 5 bases from V and 1 base from J; bases unmatched to any gene: 13. Germline V gene data show CDR1 as SEHNR and CDR2 as FQNEAQ (reference sequence). DNA of the CDR3: TGTGCCAGCAGCCCTCCGGGGGGACTAGCGGGAGTAGGTTCCTACGAGCAGTACTTC. It specifies CASSPPGGLAGVGSYEQYF.

By share, this clone ranks as large. The chain combines TRBV6-6 with TRBJ2-1; D is undetermined. V shed 0 bases and J shed 10 bases, with 16 bases lying between them. CDR3 length: 15 residues. Germline V CDR1 and CDR2: MNHNY, SVGAGI (reference sequence). The CDR3 sequence: CASSYSRALSWEQFF. The CDR3 bases are TGTGCCAGCAGTTACTCTCGGGCTTTGTCCTGGGAGCAGTTCTTC.

This clone was found a few times. The chain links TRBV7-8 to TRBJ2-7; 9 nucleotides align to TRBD1. The CDR3 contains 15 residues. Germline CDR1 is SGHVS and CDR2 is FQNEAQ. Trimming cost V 5 bases and J 0 bases; bases outside gene matches: 5. CDR3 residues: CASSPGQGPSYEQYF. For the CDR3, the DNA is TGTGCCAGCAGCCCAGGACAGGGGCCCTCCTACGAGCAGTACTTC. Full variable domain (remainder filled in from reference TRBV7-8 and TRBJ2-7): GAGVSQSPRYKVAKRGQDVALRCDPISGHVSLFWYQQALGQGPEFLTYFQNEAQLDKSGLPSDRFFAERPEGSVSTLKIQRTQQEDSAVYLCASSPGQGPSYEQYFGPGTRLTVT.